Presented here are 9 T cell receptor beta chains from one specimen sequenced in a study of STAT3 mutations in large granular lymphocyte leukemia. Study-wide results and caveats: Every T-LGLL patient had at least one immunodominant TCRbeta clonotype.

These TCRs' antigens remain unknown. Repertoires were generated with immunoSEQ multiplex PCR, while TCRdb's copy carries only in-frame clones and drops some. The data show more than 15,000 clones, with around 92% seen just once and nearly 45% held by the top ten. The sequenced material came from peripheral blood mononuclear cells. All receptors derive from a man aged 55 to 70 with T-cell large granular lymphocyte leukemia. Some clones in this sample may be carry-over from other donors' samples.

The CDR3 sequence is CASSQSGRTYEQYF. For the CDR3, the DNA is TGTGCCAGCAGCCAATCTGGGCGGACCTACGAGCAGTACTTC. This chain links TRBV4-2 with TRBJ2-7, with no clear D. From germline, CDR1 is LGHNA and CDR2 YNFKEQ. V lost 2 bases, J lost 2 bases, and 10 bases lay in between. The CDR3 runs 14 residues.

The gene calls are TRBV11-2 and TRBJ2-5; 9 bases map to TRBD2. The V and J ends lost 4 bases and 5 bases, in that order; junction bases with no gene match: 14. CDR1 is SGHAT and CDR2 is FQNNGV in the germline V gene. CDR3 length equals 17 residues. The CDR3 here is CASSSRLAEGSRETQYF. CDR3 bases: TGTGCCAGCAGCTCGAGACTAGCGGAGGGGTCCCGGGAGACCCAGTACTTC. Full variable domain (rest looked up from reference TRBV11-2 and TRBJ2-5): EAGVAQSPRYKIIEKRQSVAFWCNPISGHATLYWYQQILGQGPKLLIQFQNNGVVDDSQLPKDRFSAERLKGVDSTLKIQPAKLEDSAVYLCASSSRLAEGSRETQYFGPGTRLLVL.

This rearrangement joins TRBV7-2 to TRBJ1-6; 10 bases match TRBD1. Looked up from germline, CDR1 is SGHTA and CDR2 is FQGNSA. V dropped 5 bases and J dropped 10; count of bases not matched to a gene: 5. The CDR3 spans 14 residues. The CDR3 spells CASSGGTGESPLHF. The CDR3 DNA follows: TGTGCCAGCAGCGGAGGGACAGGGGAATCACCCCTCCACTTT.

The chain carries TRBV4-1 and TRBJ2-7, with a possible D match to TRBD1 (6 bases). Germline CDR1 and CDR2: MGHRA and YSYEKL. This CDR3 contains 16 residues. V gave up 0 bases and J gave up 0 bases, with 12 bases separating them. The CDR3 loop reads CASSQEPGVGSYEQYF. Here the CDR3 DNA reads TGCGCCAGCAGCCAAGAACCAGGGGTGGGCTCCTACGAGCAGTACTTC.

The chain couples TRBV5-4 to TRBJ2-1; 9 nucleotides agree with TRBD2. The V segment lost 1 base and the J segment 8 bases; nucleotides outside the gene matches: 10. The CDR3 length is 16 residues. CDR1 is SGHNT and CDR2 is YYREEE in the germline V gene (reference sequence). CDR3 DNA: TGTGCCAGCAGCTTGCCCCTTAGCGGGAGCCGGGATGAGCAGTTCTTC. This translates into CASSLPLSGSRDEQFF. The full variable domain, completed using reference TRBV5-4 and TRBJ2-1, is ETGVTQSPTHLIKTRGQQVTLRCSSQSGHNTVSWYQQALGQGPQFIFQYYREEENGRGNFPPRFSGLQFPNYSSELNVNALELDDSALYLCASSLPLSGSRDEQFFGPGTRLTVL.

CDR3 nucleotide sequence: TGTGCCAGCAGGGAAGGGGGCGGGCAGCCCCAGCATTTT. Its protein product is CASREGGGQPQHF. The chain employs TRBV28 and TRBJ1-5; 7 bases match TRBD1. Germline assignment: CDR1 MDHEN and CDR2 SYDVKM. The CDR3 runs 13 residues. Unmatched junction bases numbered 6, after V lost 6 bases and J lost 7 bases. Full variable domain (remainder filled in from reference TRBV28 and TRBJ1-5): DVKVTQSSRYLVKRTGEKVFLECVQDMDHENMFWYRQDPGLGLRLIYFSYDVKMKEKGDIPEGYSVSREKKERFSLILESASTNQTSMYLCASREGGGQPQHFGDGTRLSIL.

The table lists this clone with a count of one. The chain carries TRBV29-1 and TRBJ1-2; TRBD1 aligns across 7 bases. J was trimmed by 5 bases and V by 7 bases; bases with no gene match: 13. The CDR3 runs 14 residues. Germline V lookup: CDR1 SQVTM, CDR2 ANQGSEA. CDR3 sequence (DNA): TGCAGCGCCGAAGGGGCAGGGGGACGGTATGGCTACACCTTC. This translates into CSAEGAGGRYGYTF. Full variable domain (missing parts from reference TRBV29-1 and TRBJ1-2): SAVISQKPSRDICQRGTSLTIQCQVDSQVTMMFWYRQQPGQSLTLIATANQGSEATYESGFVIDKFPISRPNLTFSTLTVSNMSPEDSSIYLCSAEGAGGRYGYTFGSGTRLTVV.

The chain couples TRBV27 to TRBJ1-2, with 7 bases aligning to TRBD1. The ends lost 5 bases at V and 5 bases at J; junction bases unmatched: 11. This CDR3 region has 15 residues. Germline-derived CDR1 and CDR2 are MNHEY and SMNVEV (reference sequence). The CDR3, as DNA: TGTGCCAGCAGTCCACTCTCTACAGGGGAGTATGGCTACACCTTC. Its protein product is CASSPLSTGEYGYTF.

The chain joins TRBV19 to TRBJ2-7; D is ambiguous. Germline-derived CDR1 and CDR2 are LNHDA and SQIVND (reference sequence). V dropped 3 bases and J dropped 2 bases, with 17 bases sitting between them. The CDR3 spans 16 residues. CDR3 coding DNA: TGTGCCAGTAGTATTGGGAATCCGGGCCCCCCCTACGAGCAGTACTTC. This encodes CASSIGNPGPPYEQYF.